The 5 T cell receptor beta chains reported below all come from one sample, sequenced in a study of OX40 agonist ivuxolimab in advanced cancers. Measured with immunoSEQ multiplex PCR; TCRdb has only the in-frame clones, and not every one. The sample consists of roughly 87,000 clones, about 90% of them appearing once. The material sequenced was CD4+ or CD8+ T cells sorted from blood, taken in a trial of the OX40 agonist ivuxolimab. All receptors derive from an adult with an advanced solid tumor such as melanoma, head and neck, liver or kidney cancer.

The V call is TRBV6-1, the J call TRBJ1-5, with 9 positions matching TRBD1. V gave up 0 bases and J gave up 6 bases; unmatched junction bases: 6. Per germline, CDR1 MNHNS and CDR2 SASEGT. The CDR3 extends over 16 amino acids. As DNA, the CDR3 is TGTGCCAGCAGTGAAGCCCCACAGGGGGCTGGTCAGCCCCAGCATTTT. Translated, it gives CASSEAPQGAGQPQHF.

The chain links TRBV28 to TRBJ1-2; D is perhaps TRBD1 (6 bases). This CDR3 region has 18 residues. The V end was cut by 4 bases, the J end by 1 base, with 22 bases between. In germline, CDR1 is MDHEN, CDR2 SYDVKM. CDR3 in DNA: TGTGCCAGCAGTTCCCGCTTTCCGGACAGAGGGGTTAACTATGGCTACACCTTC. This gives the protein CASSSRFPDRGVNYGYTF.

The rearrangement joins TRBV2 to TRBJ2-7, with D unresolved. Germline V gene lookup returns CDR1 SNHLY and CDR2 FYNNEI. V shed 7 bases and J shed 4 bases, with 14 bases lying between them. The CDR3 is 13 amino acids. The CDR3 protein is CASMSPQRYEQYF. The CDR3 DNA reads TGTGCCAGCATGTCCCCCCAGAGGTACGAGCAGTACTTC.

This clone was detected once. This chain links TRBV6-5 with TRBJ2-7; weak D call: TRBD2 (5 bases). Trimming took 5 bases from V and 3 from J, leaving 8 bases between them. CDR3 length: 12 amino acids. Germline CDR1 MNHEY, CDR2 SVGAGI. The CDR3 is CASSAGIYEQYV. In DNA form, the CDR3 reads TGTGCCAGCAGTGCCGGGATCTACGAGCAGTACGTC.

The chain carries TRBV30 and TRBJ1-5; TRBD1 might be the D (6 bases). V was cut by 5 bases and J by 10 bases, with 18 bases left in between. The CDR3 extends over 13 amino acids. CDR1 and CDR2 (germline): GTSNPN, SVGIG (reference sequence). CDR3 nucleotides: TGTGCCTGGGGGAACAGGGAGAGTGGACCCCAGCATTTT. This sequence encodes CAWGNRESGPQHF.